The 17 T cell receptor beta chains listed next were all sequenced from one sample in a study of T cell repertoires in cytomegalovirus infection. The antigens these receptors bind are not known. TCRdb re-called the reads through MiXCR, storing one row per CDR3 protein. This table has 100,000 to 150,000 distinct CDR3 sequences, 25% to 35% appearing once. Here the sequenced sample was CD8+ T cells from cultured PBMCs, taken from culture after CMV antigen stimulation. These receptor sequences come from a human donor in good health (CMV status not recorded). Some clones in this sample may be carry-over from other donors' samples.

The chain uses TRBV6-5 and TRBJ1-2, with D tentatively TRBD1 (6 bases). This CDR3 comprises 15 residues. Trimming cost V 6 bases and J 3 bases, with 17 bases left between them. Germline CDR1 MNHEY, CDR2 SVGAGI. The CDR3 is CASRDSDGVYYGYTF. CDR3 coding DNA: TGTGCCAGCAGGGACAGCGATGGGGTATACTATGGCTACACCTTC.

V usage is TRBV10-3 and J usage is TRBJ2-1; no clear D gene. The V and J ends lost 6 bases and 2 bases respectively, with 8 bases between them. This CDR3 contains 13 residues. Germline CDR1 is ENHRY and CDR2 is SYGVKD. The CDR3 reads CAISQVTYNEQFF. CDR3 sequence (DNA): TGTGCCATCAGCCAGGTGACCTACAATGAGCAGTTCTTC.

This chain connects TRBV5-6 to TRBJ1-1; TRBD1 might be the D (6 bases). There are 17 residues in the CDR3. V dropped 5 bases and J dropped 1 base, with 21 bases sitting between them. CDR1 and CDR2 from the germline V gene are SGHDT and YYEEEE. The CDR3 nucleotides read TGTGCCAGCAGATACGGCCCCCGGACAGCGTCGAACACTGAAGCTTTCTTT. It encodes CASRYGPRTASNTEAFF.

This clonotype has more than one count but fewer than ten. This rearrangement joins TRBV7-9 to TRBJ1-2; D perhaps matches TRBD1 (5 bases). The CDR3 is 12 amino acids. Germline CDR1 SEHNR, CDR2 FQNEAQ (reference sequence). V was shortened by 1 base and J by 8 bases, with 8 bases between the two germline ends. The CDR3 sequence: CASSLGDEGYTF. CDR3 coding DNA: TGTGCCAGCAGCTTAGGGGACGAAGGCTACACCTTC.

The chain is built from TRBV12-3 or TRBV12-4 and TRBJ2-1; TRBD2 matches at 15 bases. This CDR3 comprises 19 residues. The CDR3 is CASAGGGTSGGSSYNEQFF. The DNA of the CDR3 is TGTGCTTCCGCCGGAGGAGGGACTAGCGGGGGGAGCTCCTACAATGAGCAGTTCTTC.

The sample holds one count of this clonotype. The chain is built from TRBV19 and TRBJ2-1, with TRBD1 as a possible D gene (6 bases). This CDR3 region has 14 residues. Trimming left V 9 bases short and J 8 bases short, with 20 bases between. Germline V gene sequence: CDR1 LNHDA, CDR2 SQIVND (reference sequence). The CDR3 loop reads CASTTGFSSDEQFF. The DNA for the CDR3 is TGTGCCAGCACCACAGGGTTCTCGAGCGATGAGCAGTTCTTC.

For this clonotype: The junction does not match germline at one end; this may be a read error. V and J are TRBV13 and TRBJ2-1, with 7 nucleotides matching TRBD2. CDR1 is PRHDT and CDR2 is FYEKMQ in the germline V gene (reference sequence). The CDR3 totals 15 residues. DNA of the CDR3: TGCGCCAGCAGCCCCAGCGCGGGGGCCTACAATGAGCAGTTCTTC. Residues: CASSPSAGAYNEQFF.

In its sample, this clonotype was seen a few times. The rearrangement joins TRBV15 to TRBJ1-2; 7 bases match TRBD1. J lost 6 bases, V lost 0 bases, and 7 bases had no gene match. Germline lookup yields CDR1 LNHNV and CDR2 YYDKDF (reference sequence). The CDR3 spans 15 residues. The CDR3 loop is CATSREEGALDGYTF. CDR3 coding DNA: TGTGCCACCAGCAGAGAAGAGGGGGCTCTGGATGGCTACACCTTC.

This clonotype was observed a few times. The chain carries TRBV6-5 and TRBJ2-3; TRBD1 matches at 8 bases. V shed 6 bases, J shed 2 bases, and the junction held 7 bases outside the gene matches. The germline V gene encodes CDR1 MNHEY and CDR2 SVGAGI. This CDR3 spans 15 amino acids. The CDR3 region has the DNA TGTGCCAGCAGCCGAGGGACAGGAGACACAGATACGCAGTATTTT. Amino acid sequence: CASSRGTGDTDTQYF.

DNA for the CDR3: TGTGCCAGCGTACAGGGCCGATCAACTAATGAAAAACTGTTTTTT. Residues: CASVQGRSTNEKLFF. The chain is built from TRBV11-2 and TRBJ1-4; possibly TRBD1 for D (6 bases). This CDR3 spans 15 amino acids. Germline V lookup: CDR1 SGHAT, CDR2 FQNNGV. Trimming took off 8 bases at V and 0 bases at J, with 13 bases between the two ends.

This sequence joins TRBV12-3 or TRBV12-4 and TRBJ2-7, with D possibly being TRBD1 (6 bases). The CDR3 loop spans 16 amino acids. V shed 6 bases and J shed 4 bases, with 22 bases lying between them. In nucleotides, the CDR3 is TGTGCCAGCAGCAAATCCACAGGGACACCAAGGTACGAGCAGTACTTC. As protein: CASSKSTGTPRYEQYF.

J is TRBJ2-1 and V is TRBV7-6; TRBD2 matches 9 bases. CDR3 length: 16 residues. Germline V gene sequence: CDR1 SGHVS, CDR2 FNYEAQ. J lost 6 bases, V lost 1 base, and 7 bases had no gene match. The CDR3 here is CASSLVAGGRGNEQFF. Here the CDR3 DNA reads TGTGCCAGCAGCTTAGTGGCGGGGGGGAGGGGCAATGAGCAGTTCTTC.

The chain employs TRBV15 and TRBJ1-5; 7 bases map to TRBD1. There are 20 residues in the CDR3. J gave up 2 bases and V 0 bases, and 16 bases lay outside the gene matches. CDR1 is LNHNV and CDR2 is YYDKDF in the germline V gene (reference sequence). The CDR3 region has the DNA TGTGCCACCAGCAGAGATTGGATTGGGACAGACTTTTTGGGCAATCAGCCCCAGCATTTT. Translating it yields CATSRDWIGTDFLGNQPQHF.

The V and J genes are TRBV5-1 and TRBJ1-5; unclear D gene. Trimming shortened V by 3 bases and J by 2 bases, and 6 bases separated the two germline ends. Germline lookup yields CDR1 SGHRS and CDR2 YFSETQ. The CDR3 is 13 residues long. CDR3 loop: CASSSWGNQPQHF. The CDR3, as DNA: TGCGCCAGCAGCTCTTGGGGCAATCAGCCCCAGCATTTT. Full variable domain (rest looked up from reference TRBV5-1 and TRBJ1-5): KAGVTQTPRYLIKTRGQQVTLSCSPISGHRSVSWYQQTPGQGLQFLFEYFSETQRNKGNFPGRFSGRQFSNSRSEMNVSTLELGDSALYLCASSSWGNQPQHFGDGTRLSIL.

There are a few counts of this clonotype. The chain joins TRBV5-6 to TRBJ1-4; D is perhaps TRBD1 (5 bases). The length of the CDR3 is 15 residues. In germline, CDR1 is SGHDT, CDR2 YYEEEE. The V end was cut by 4 bases, the J end by 4 bases, with 14 bases between. CDR3 sequence reads: CASSRRDGSNEKLFF. As DNA, the CDR3 is TGTGCCAGCAGCCGCCGGGACGGAAGTAATGAAAAACTGTTTTTT.

As concerns this clonotype: Germline is not matched at one junction end, which may reflect a read error. The chain has TRBV6-6 and TRBJ1-6, with D possibly matching TRBD1 (5 bases). The CDR3 is 15 residues long. The germline gives CDR1 MNHNY, CDR2 SVGAGI (reference sequence). CDR3 region: CDSSYEGRGRSPLHF. CDR3 bases: TGTGACAGCAGTTACGAGGGGCGCGGGCGATCACCCCTCCACTTT.

This clonotype was counted many times. The chain joins TRBV7-2 to TRBJ2-5, with 13 bases lining up with TRBD2. After removal of 2 bases from V and 0 bases from J, the junction contained 12 bases not matched to a gene. CDR1 SGHTA and CDR2 FQGNSA come from the germline V gene. The CDR3 runs 20 residues. CDR3 nucleotides: TGTGCCAGCAGCTTATATGGATGGGCGGGACTAGCGGGGTACCAAGAGACCCAGTACTTC. It encodes CASSLYGWAGLAGYQETQYF.